A single sample is the source of the 22 T cell receptor beta chains below, sequenced in a study of shared clonotypes between healthy human individuals. Terminally differentiated effector memory CD45RA+ cells were excluded from the naive CD8 cells, which were CD45RO-negative and positively selected for CCR7. Libraries were prepared by immunoSEQ multiplex PCR; TCRdb keeps only in-frame clonotypes and omits some of them. The data contain about 2 million clones, 85% to 95% of them singletons. Sequenced: naive CD8+ T cells sorted from blood. These receptors all come from a young man in good health.

In the case of this clone: The same CDR3 also results from other DNA sequences found in this sample. The rearrangement joins TRBV11-2 to TRBJ2-1; no clear D. Germline V gene data show CDR1 as SGHAT and CDR2 as FQNNGV. V was cut by 1 base and J by 4 bases, with 5 bases left in between. The CDR3 has 13 amino acids. The CDR3 DNA reads TGTGCCAGCAGCTTAGGCGGTTACAATGAGCAGTTCTTC. Protein product: CASSLGGYNEQFF.

The sample holds one count of this clone. The chain recombines TRBV27 with TRBJ1-2; 8 nucleotides agree with TRBD1. Germline loops: CDR1 MNHEY, CDR2 SMNVEV (reference sequence). CDR3 length: 15 residues. V lost 1 base and J lost 7; bases outside the gene matches: 8. CDR3: CASSLWTGSKFGYTF. CDR3 bases: TGTGCCAGCAGTTTATGGACAGGGAGCAAATTTGGCTACACCTTC.

The rearrangement joins TRBV19 to TRBJ2-7, with 10 bases fitting TRBD1. V lost 8 bases, J lost 3 bases, and 7 bases stayed unmatched. This CDR3 is 14 amino acids long. CDR1 LNHDA and CDR2 SQIVND come from the germline V gene (reference sequence). The CDR3 DNA follows: TGTGCCAGTGCCTCCGGGACAGGGGACTACGAGCAGTACTTC. It translates to CASASGTGDYEQYF.

This chain uses TRBV5-4 with TRBJ2-7; maybe TRBD2 (7 bases). CDR3 length equals 12 residues. Germline CDR1 is SGHNT and CDR2 is YYREEE (reference sequence). Trimming stripped 4 bases from V and 6 bases from J, with 11 bases between. CDR3 residues: CASSIGGREQYF. CDR3 DNA sequence: TGTGCCAGCAGCATCGGGGGGCGCGAGCAGTACTTC.

There are a few counts of this clone. The chain is built from TRBV30 and TRBJ2-7; TRBD1 aligns across 7 bases. With V trimmed by 5 bases and J by 2 bases, 3 bases remained unmatched. This CDR3 has 12 amino acids. The germline V gene has CDR1 GTSNPN and CDR2 SVGIG (reference sequence). The DNA of the CDR3 is TGTGCCTGGGGGGGACAGCCCTACGAGCAGTACTTC. Its translation: CAWGGQPYEQYF.

This chain's CDR3 is CASSTHRGGNQPQHF. DNA for the CDR3: TGTGCCAGCAGTACGCACAGGGGAGGCAATCAGCCCCAGCATTTT. The genes are TRBV28 and TRBJ1-5; 7 nucleotides match TRBD1. V was clipped by 5 bases and J by 2 bases; unmatched bases: 6. This CDR3 has 15 residues. Germline V gene lookup returns CDR1 MDHEN and CDR2 SYDVKM. Full variable domain (remainder filled in from reference TRBV28 and TRBJ1-5): DVKVTQSSRYLVKRTGEKVFLECVQDMDHENMFWYRQDPGLGLRLIYFSYDVKMKEKGDIPEGYSVSREKKERFSLILESASTNQTSMYLCASSTHRGGNQPQHFGDGTRLSIL.

This clone was detected only once. The genes are TRBV6-7 and TRBJ2-2; 14 bases fit TRBD2. TRBV6-7 is noted as an ORF with a role that remains uncertain. This CDR3 has 19 residues. After removal of 5 bases from V and 1 base from J, the junction contained 9 bases not matched to a gene. CDR3 loop: CASSPPTSGGEVNTGELFF. The CDR3 DNA reads as TGTGCCAGCAGTCCGCCGACTAGCGGGGGGGAAGTGAACACCGGGGAGCTGTTTTTT.

The chain recombines TRBV7-9 with TRBJ1-4; 7 bases are shared with TRBD1. Germline V CDR1 and CDR2: SEHNR, FQNEAQ (reference sequence). The V gene end was trimmed by 5 bases and the J gene end by 8 bases; junction bases not matched to a gene: 11. CDR3 length: 15 residues. CDR3 in DNA: TGTGCCAGCAGCCCAGGGACAGTTTCGGGGGAAAAACTGTTTTTT. Its translation is CASSPGTVSGEKLFF.

The rearrangement uses TRBV9 and TRBJ2-7, with D possibly being TRBD2 (6 bases). CDR3 length: 14 amino acids. Germline V gives CDR1 SGDLS, CDR2 YYNGEE. Trimming left V 0 bases short and J 6 bases short, with 13 bases between. The CDR3 sequence: CASSVGEGAGEQYF. The CDR3 bases are TGTGCCAGCAGCGTAGGAGAAGGAGCGGGCGAGCAGTACTTC.

Comment on this clone: Within the sample, other DNA sequences also encode this same CDR3. The chain uses TRBV7-9 and TRBJ1-4; 9 nucleotides align to TRBD1. V shed 5 bases, J shed 5 bases, and the junction held 6 bases outside the gene matches. Germline V lookup: CDR1 SEHNR, CDR2 FQNEAQ (reference sequence). The CDR3 covers 15 residues. CDR3 bases: TGTGCCAGCAGCCCGCCAGACAGGGGGAATGAAAAACTGTTTTTT. It translates to CASSPPDRGNEKLFF.

A note on this clone: The sample contains more than one DNA sequence encoding this CDR3. The gene calls are TRBV27 and TRBJ1-2; TRBD1 aligns across 8 bases. J lost 5 bases, V lost 5 bases, and 4 bases had no gene match. CDR3 length: 13 residues. Germline CDR1 MNHEY, CDR2 SMNVEV (reference sequence). The CDR3 coding sequence is TGTGCCAGCAGTCCAGGGGGCTCTTATGGCTACACCTTC. As protein: CASSPGGSYGYTF.

This chain connects TRBV2 to TRBJ1-4, with D possibly matching TRBD1 (6 bases). V lost 5 bases, J lost 8 bases, and 12 bases lay in between. In germline, CDR1 is SNHLY, CDR2 FYNNEI. The length of the CDR3 is 13 residues. The CDR3 sequence: CASSQDRSEKLFF. CDR3 nucleotide sequence: TGTGCCAGCAGTCAAGACAGGTCCGAAAAACTGTTTTTT.

The chain is built from TRBV27 and TRBJ2-2; TRBD1 matches at 7 bases. V trimming: 3 bases; J trimming: 6 bases; junction bases outside the gene matches: 7. The germline V gene has CDR1 MNHEY and CDR2 SMNVEV (reference sequence). The CDR3 has 15 residues. DNA for the CDR3: TGTGCCAGCAGTTTGAGGGGGCCTTTCTCCGGGGAGCTGTTTTTT. It codes for CASSLRGPFSGELFF.

V and J are TRBV27 and TRBJ2-7, with D possibly being TRBD1 (5 bases). The CDR3 loop spans 14 amino acids. Germline CDR1 and CDR2: MNHEY and SMNVEV (reference sequence). V dropped 5 bases and J dropped 0 bases, with 11 bases sitting between them. The CDR3 spells CASSAIGASYEQYF. In nucleotides, the CDR3 is TGTGCCAGCAGTGCTATAGGGGCCTCCTACGAGCAGTACTTC.

As regards this clone: The same CDR3 arises from other DNA sequences in this sample as well. V and J are TRBV5-6 and TRBJ1-1; no reliable D call. This CDR3 spans 13 amino acids. Germline V gene data show CDR1 as SGHDT and CDR2 as YYEEEE. The ends were cut back, 0 bases at V and 0 bases at J, with 3 bases in the middle. The CDR3 DNA reads as TGTGCCAGCAGCTTGGACATGAACACTGAAGCTTTCTTT. Translation: CASSLDMNTEAFF.

The V and J genes are TRBV28 and TRBJ1-2; no firm D call. CDR3 length: 14 residues. Trimming removed 3 bases at V and 0 bases at J, with 8 bases between. Per the germline V gene, CDR1 is MDHEN and CDR2 is SYDVKM. CDR3 amino acids: CASSFTDPNYGYTF. CDR3 coding DNA: TGTGCCAGCAGTTTCACGGACCCTAACTATGGCTACACCTTC.

The chain links TRBV6-6 to TRBJ2-7; a possible D gene is TRBD1 (6 bases). Germline CDR1 and CDR2: MNHNY and SVGAGI (reference sequence). This CDR3 comprises 16 residues. V was pared by 5 bases and J by 0 bases, with 17 bases between. CDR3 DNA: TGTGCCAGCAGTAATCCGGGACATAGGGTCTCCTACGAGCAGTACTTC. This gives the protein CASSNPGHRVSYEQYF.

The CDR3 protein is CASSERDGGYEQYF. The CDR3 DNA follows: TGTGCCAGCAGTGAAAGGGACGGGGGCTACGAGCAGTACTTC. This rearrangement joins TRBV6-1 to TRBJ2-7, with D maybe TRBD2 (6 bases). The CDR3 is 14 amino acids. With 2 bases removed from V and 3 bases from J, the gap between germline ends came to 11 bases. CDR1 and CDR2 (germline): MNHNS, SASEGT.

Note on this clone: The sample holds other DNA sequences that translate to the same CDR3. The rearrangement uses TRBV6-1 and TRBJ1-1; 10 nucleotides match TRBD1. This CDR3 contains 14 residues. Per the germline V gene, CDR1 is MNHNS and CDR2 is SASEGT. V was clipped by 3 bases and J by 5 bases; unmatched bases: 3. CDR3 region: CASSEGQGLTEAFF. The CDR3 DNA is TGTGCCAGCAGTGAGGGACAGGGGCTTACTGAAGCTTTCTTT.

The chain recombines TRBV10-3 with TRBJ2-7; a possible D gene is TRBD1 (9 bases). In germline, CDR1 is ENHRY, CDR2 SYGVKD. The V end lost 0 bases, the J end lost 3 bases, and 30 bases lay between the germline ends. This CDR3 spans 21 amino acids. CDR3 region: CAISESAGAPGQGGGFYEQYF. CDR3 nucleotide sequence: TGTGCCATCAGTGAGTCAGCGGGGGCCCCGGGACAGGGAGGAGGATTCTACGAGCAGTACTTC.

The rearrangement joins TRBV27 to TRBJ2-7; maybe TRBD1 (6 bases). The CDR3 consists of 14 residues. V was trimmed by 4 bases and J by 8 bases, leaving 18 bases between them. CDR1 is MNHEY, CDR2 SMNVEV, per germline (reference sequence). CDR3 DNA: TGTGCCAGCAGTTACCCAGGGGAATCTACGAAGCAGTACTTC. Amino acid sequence: CASSYPGESTKQYF.

This chain joins TRBV7-8 and TRBJ2-3; D unresolved. The CDR3 runs to 14 residues. Germline V gene sequence: CDR1 SGHVS, CDR2 FQNEAQ. V lost 1 base and J 2 bases, leaving 7 bases between the germline ends. The CDR3 region has the DNA TGTGCCAGCAGCTTAGAATTACCCACAGATACGCAGTATTTT. Translation gives CASSLELPTDTQYF.